The text below deals with one T cell receptor beta chain. Antigen specificity is unknown. Data came from immunoSEQ multiplex PCR; TCRdb stores just in-frame clones and leaves some out. The table has about 79,000 clones, around 94% seen once. These data are taken from a study of OX40 agonist ivuxolimab in advanced cancers. Study in general: Ivuxolimab is a fully human IgG2 antibody that activates OX40 (CD134). Patients were dosed intravenously with ivuxolimab at 0.01 to 10 mg/kg every 2 weeks.

Study results and caveats: Antigen specificity of clonally expanded peripheral T cells was not established.

This CDR3 region has 12 residues. The V gene's germline CDR1 is SGHDT and CDR2 YYEEEE. V was shortened by 7 bases and J by 5 bases, with 13 bases between the two germline ends. The sequenced sample was CD4+ or CD8+ T cells sorted from blood, obtained in a trial of the OX40 agonist ivuxolimab. This chain uses TRBV5-6 with TRBJ2-7; D possibly corresponds to TRBD2 (5 bases). The sequence derives from an adult with an advanced solid tumor such as melanoma, head and neck, liver or kidney cancer. The CDR3 DNA reads TGTGCCAGCGAAGGGAGTCCCCACGAGCAGTACTTC. It encodes CASEGSPHEQYF.